These 3 T cell receptor beta chains originate from one sample sequenced in a study of blood T cell repertoires in COVID-19. Assay used: immunoSEQ multiplex PCR; TCRdb lists only in-frame clones, some missing. The table has under 200,000 clones, nearly 90% seen once; the top ten hold 20% to 25%. The sample comprised peripheral blood. These receptors were obtained from a man between 60 and 75 years old with active or convalescent COVID-19.

As to this clone: The junction shows a germline mismatch at one end, possibly a read error. This chain joins TRBV7-3 and TRBJ1-2; no definite D call. Per germline, CDR1 SGHTA and CDR2 FQGTGA. This CDR3 has 12 residues. The CDR3 DNA reads as TGTGCCAGCAGCTTAACTGATCGGAGAGGCTCCTTC. It codes for CASSLTDRRGSF. The full variable domain, in which reference TRBV7-3 and TRBJ1-2 provide the parts outside the CDR3, is GAGVSQTPSNKVTEKGKYVELRCDPISGHTALYWYRQSLGQGPEFLIYFQGTGAADDSGLPNDRFFAVRPEGSVSTLKIQRTERGDSAVYLCASSLTDRRGSFGSGTRLTVV.

The gene calls are TRBV3-1 (or the pseudogene TRBV3-2) and TRBJ1-4, with 9 bases fitting TRBD1. V lost 0 bases and J lost 3; bases outside the gene matches: 17. The CDR3 runs to 21 residues. CDR1 and CDR2 (germline): LGHDT, YNNKEL (reference sequence). CDR3 residues: CASSQDLPYRTGVYANEKLFF. The DNA for the CDR3 is TGTGCCAGCAGCCAAGATCTTCCGTATCGGACAGGGGTCTACGCTAATGAAAAACTGTTTTTT.

This chain uses TRBV5-4 with TRBJ1-2; 7 bases are shared with TRBD1. This CDR3 has 14 amino acids. Trimming took 0 bases from V and 1 from J; bases not matched to a gene: 0. Germline values: CDR1 SGHNT, CDR2 YYREEE (reference sequence). CDR3 amino acids: CASSLGQGNYGYTF. For the CDR3, the DNA is TGTGCCAGCAGCTTGGGACAGGGTAACTATGGCTACACCTTC. Full variable domain (remainder filled in from reference TRBV5-4 and TRBJ1-2): ETGVTQSPTHLIKTRGQQVTLRCSSQSGHNTVSWYQQALGQGPQFIFQYYREEENGRGNFPPRFSGLQFPNYSSELNVNALELDDSALYLCASSLGQGNYGYTFGSGTRLTVV.